Listed here are 7 T cell receptor beta chains from one sample, sequenced in a study of shared clonotypes between healthy human individuals. Using immunoSEQ multiplex PCR, the repertoire was profiled, and TCRdb retains in-frame clones only, with some absent. The sample has approximately 980,000 clones, 76% seen once. Sequenced material: memory CD4+ T cells sorted from blood. The subset is: CD45RA-negative fraction. The receptors here all came from a man between 18 and 29 years old in good health.

With regard to this clone: This same CDR3 is encoded by further DNA sequences in the sample. V usage is TRBV5-5 and J usage is TRBJ2-5, with unresolved D. Between the trimmed V and J ends, which lost 0 bases and 1 base, there was a span of 7 bases. From germline, CDR1 is SGHKS and CDR2 YYEKEE (reference sequence). The CDR3 covers 14 residues. CDR3 protein: CASSLVPGQETQYF. CDR3 nucleotide sequence: TGTGCCAGCAGCTTGGTCCCCGGCCAAGAGACCCAGTACTTC.

The rearrangement joins TRBV27 to TRBJ1-5; tentative D call: TRBD1 (5 bases). The V end was cut by 2 bases, the J end by 5 bases, with 10 bases between. There are 14 residues in the CDR3. Germline loops: CDR1 MNHEY, CDR2 SMNVEV (reference sequence). As DNA, the CDR3 is TGTGCCAGCAGTTTACGGGGGTTCCATCAGCCCCAGCATTTT. As protein: CASSLRGFHQPQHF.

About this clone itself: In the same sample, other DNA sequences code for this CDR3. This CDR3 reads CASSVGLAGETQYF. The CDR3 DNA reads TGTGCCAGCAGCGTAGGACTAGCGGGAGAGACCCAGTACTTC. The chain couples TRBV9 to TRBJ2-5; 10 positions agree with TRBD2. The germline CDR1 and CDR2 sequences are SGDLS and YYNGEE. This CDR3 spans 14 amino acids. V lost 0 bases, J lost 4 bases, and 0 bases stayed unmatched.

As to this clone: Other nucleotide sequences from this sample produce the same CDR3. The chain carries TRBV20-1 and TRBJ1-2, with a possible D match to TRBD1 (6 bases). The V and J ends lost 6 bases and 4 bases respectively, with 9 bases between them. This CDR3 has 11 amino acids. Germline CDR1 is DFQATT and CDR2 is SNEGSKA (reference sequence). This CDR3 is CSARGGYGYTF. CDR3 in DNA: TGCAGTGCGCGAGGGGGCTATGGCTACACCTTC.

The chain employs TRBV19 and TRBJ1-1; tentatively, D is TRBD1 (6 bases). V gave up 6 bases and J gave up 5 bases, with 13 bases separating them. The CDR3 runs 13 residues. Germline assignment: CDR1 LNHDA and CDR2 SQIVND (reference sequence). The CDR3 is CASRLTGRTEAFF. As DNA, the CDR3 is TGTGCCAGTAGACTCACAGGGAGGACTGAAGCTTTCTTT.

The rearrangement links TRBV30 to TRBJ2-1; no clear D. Germline assignment: CDR1 GTSNPN and CDR2 SVGIG (reference sequence). The CDR3 runs to 16 residues. The germline V and J ends were trimmed by 0 bases and 8 bases, with 20 bases remaining between them. The CDR3 reads CAWSVRLKGRGDEQFF. CDR3 nucleotides: TGTGCCTGGAGTGTACGACTTAAGGGCCGAGGAGATGAGCAGTTCTTC.

This chain joins TRBV21-1 and TRBJ1-5. TRBV21-1 is an annotated pseudogene. The CDR3 has 15 amino acids. The CDR3 region has the DNA TGTGCCAGCAGCAAAGGTAGTTATAGCAATCAGCCCCAGCATTTT. Encoded protein: CASSKGSYSNQPQHF.